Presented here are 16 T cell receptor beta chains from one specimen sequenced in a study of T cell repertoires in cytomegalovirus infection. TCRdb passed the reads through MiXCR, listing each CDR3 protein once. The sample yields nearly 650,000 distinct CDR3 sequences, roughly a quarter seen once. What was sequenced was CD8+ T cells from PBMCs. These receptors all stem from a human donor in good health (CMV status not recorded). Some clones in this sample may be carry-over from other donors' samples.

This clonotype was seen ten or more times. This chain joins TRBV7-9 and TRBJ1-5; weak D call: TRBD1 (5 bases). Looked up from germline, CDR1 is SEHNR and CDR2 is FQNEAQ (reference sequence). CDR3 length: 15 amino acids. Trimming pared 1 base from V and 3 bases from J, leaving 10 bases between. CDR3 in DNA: TGTGCCAGCAGCTTAGTGGAGGGGAACAATCAGCCCCAGCATTTT. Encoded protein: CASSLVEGNNQPQHF.

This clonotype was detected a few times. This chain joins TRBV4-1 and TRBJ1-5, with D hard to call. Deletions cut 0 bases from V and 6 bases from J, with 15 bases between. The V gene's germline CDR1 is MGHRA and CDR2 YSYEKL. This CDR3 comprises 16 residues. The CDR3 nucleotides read TGCGCCAGCAGCCAAGAAGCTACAGCGCTAGGTCAGCCCCAGCATTTT. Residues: CASSQEATALGQPQHF.

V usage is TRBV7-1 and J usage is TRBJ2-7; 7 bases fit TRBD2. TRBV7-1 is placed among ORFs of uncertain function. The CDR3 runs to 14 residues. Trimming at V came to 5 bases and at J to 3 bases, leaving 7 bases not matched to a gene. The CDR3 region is CASSPQAGDYEQYF. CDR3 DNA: TGTGCCAGCAGCCCACAGGCGGGGGACTACGAGCAGTACTTC.

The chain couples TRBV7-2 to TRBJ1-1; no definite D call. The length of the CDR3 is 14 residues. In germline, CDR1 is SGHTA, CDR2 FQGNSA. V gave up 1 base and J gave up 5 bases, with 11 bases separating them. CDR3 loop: CASSLGVGLTEAFF. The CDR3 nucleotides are TGTGCCAGCAGCTTAGGGGTCGGGTTGACTGAAGCTTTCTTT.

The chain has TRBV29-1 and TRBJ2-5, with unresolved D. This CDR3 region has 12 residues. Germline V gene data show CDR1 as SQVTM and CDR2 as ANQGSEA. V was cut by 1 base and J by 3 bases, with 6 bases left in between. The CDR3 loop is CSVEGVKETQYF. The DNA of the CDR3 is TGCAGCGTTGAAGGGGTAAAAGAGACCCAGTACTTC.

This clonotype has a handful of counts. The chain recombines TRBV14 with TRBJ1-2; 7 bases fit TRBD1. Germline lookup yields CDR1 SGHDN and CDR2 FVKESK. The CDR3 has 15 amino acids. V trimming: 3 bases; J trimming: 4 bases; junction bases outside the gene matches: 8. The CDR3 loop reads CASSQLAGGIYGYTF. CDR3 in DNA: TGTGCCAGCAGCCAGCTAGCAGGGGGGATCTATGGCTACACCTTC.

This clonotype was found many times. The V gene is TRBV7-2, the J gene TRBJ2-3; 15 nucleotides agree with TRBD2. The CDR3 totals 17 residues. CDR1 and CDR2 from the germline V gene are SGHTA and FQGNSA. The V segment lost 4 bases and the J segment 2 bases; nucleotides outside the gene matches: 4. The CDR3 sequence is CASSSGTSGGPTDTQYF. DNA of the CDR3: TGTGCCAGCAGCTCGGGGACTAGCGGGGGGCCCACAGATACGCAGTATTTT.

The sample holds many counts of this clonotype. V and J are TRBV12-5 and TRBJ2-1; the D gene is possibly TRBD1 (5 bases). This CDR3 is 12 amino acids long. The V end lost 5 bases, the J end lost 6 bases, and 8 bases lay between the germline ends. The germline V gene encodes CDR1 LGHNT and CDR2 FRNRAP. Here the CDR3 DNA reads TGTGCTAGTGGTCAGGGCGTCAATGAGCAGTTCTTC. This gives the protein CASGQGVNEQFF.

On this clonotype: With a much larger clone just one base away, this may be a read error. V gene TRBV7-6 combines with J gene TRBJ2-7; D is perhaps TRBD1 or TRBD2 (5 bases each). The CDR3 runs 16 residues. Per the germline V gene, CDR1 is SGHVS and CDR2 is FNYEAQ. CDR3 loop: CVSSLVSAQGPYEQYF. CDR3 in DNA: TGTGTCAGCAGCTTAGTCTCTGCGCAGGGACCCTACGAGCAGTACTTC. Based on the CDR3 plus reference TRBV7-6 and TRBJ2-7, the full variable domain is GAGVSQSPRYKVTKRGQDVALRCDPISGHVSLYWYRQALGQGPEFLTYFNYEAQQDKSGLPNDRFSAERPEGSISTLTIQRTEQRDSAMYRCVSSLVSAQGPYEQYFGPGTRLTVT.

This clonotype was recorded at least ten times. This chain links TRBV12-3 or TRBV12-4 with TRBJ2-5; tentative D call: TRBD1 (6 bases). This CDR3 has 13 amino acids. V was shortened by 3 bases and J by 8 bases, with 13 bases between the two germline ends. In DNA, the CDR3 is TGTGCCAGCAGTTTGCTGGGGGCGGAAACCCAGTACTTC. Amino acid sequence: CASSLLGAETQYF.

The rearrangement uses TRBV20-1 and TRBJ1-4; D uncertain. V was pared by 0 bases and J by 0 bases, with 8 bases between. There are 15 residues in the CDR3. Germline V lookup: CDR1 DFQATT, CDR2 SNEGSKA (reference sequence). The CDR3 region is CSARDYLATNEKLFF. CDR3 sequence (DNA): TGCAGTGCTAGAGATTATCTTGCAACTAATGAAAAACTGTTTTTT.

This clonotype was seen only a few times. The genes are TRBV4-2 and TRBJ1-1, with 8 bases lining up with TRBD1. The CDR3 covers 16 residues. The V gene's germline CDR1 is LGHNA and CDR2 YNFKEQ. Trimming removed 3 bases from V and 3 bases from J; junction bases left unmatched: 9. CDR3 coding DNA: TGTGCCAGCAGCCAGGGTGCAGGGGGCCGGGACACTGAAGCTTTCTTT. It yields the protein CASSQGAGGRDTEAFF.

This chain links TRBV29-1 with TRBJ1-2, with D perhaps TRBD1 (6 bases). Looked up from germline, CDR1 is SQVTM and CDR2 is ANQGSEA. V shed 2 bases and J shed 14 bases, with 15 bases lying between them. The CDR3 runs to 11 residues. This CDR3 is CSVEFTGSETF. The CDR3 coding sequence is TGCAGCGTTGAATTCACAGGGAGCGAGACCTTC.

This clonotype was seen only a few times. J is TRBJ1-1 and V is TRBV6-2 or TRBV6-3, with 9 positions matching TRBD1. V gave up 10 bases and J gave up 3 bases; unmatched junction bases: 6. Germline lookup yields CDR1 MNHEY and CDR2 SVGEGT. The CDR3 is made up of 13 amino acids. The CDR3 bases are TGTGCCACCAGGGACAGGGCGTACACTGAAGCTTTCTTT. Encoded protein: CATRDRAYTEAFF.

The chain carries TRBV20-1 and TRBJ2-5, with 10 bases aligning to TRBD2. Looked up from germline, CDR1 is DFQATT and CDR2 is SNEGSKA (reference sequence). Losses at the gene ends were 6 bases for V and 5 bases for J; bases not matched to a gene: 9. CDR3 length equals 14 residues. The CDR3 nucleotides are TGCAGTGCGACTAGCGGGCATTGGGAGGAGACCCAGTACTTC. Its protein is CSATSGHWEETQYF.

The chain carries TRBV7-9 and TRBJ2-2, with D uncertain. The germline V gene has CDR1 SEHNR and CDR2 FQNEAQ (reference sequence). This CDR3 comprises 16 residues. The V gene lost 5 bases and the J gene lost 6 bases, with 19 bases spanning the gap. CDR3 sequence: CASSPPYDPEAGELFF. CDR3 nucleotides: TGTGCCAGCAGCCCCCCTTACGACCCCGAAGCCGGGGAGCTGTTTTTT. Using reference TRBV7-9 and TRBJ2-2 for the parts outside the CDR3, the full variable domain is DTGVSQNPRHKITKRGQNVTFRCDPISEHNRLYWYRQTLGQGPEFLTYFQNEAQLEKSRLLSDRFSAERPKGSFSTLEIQRTEQGDSAMYLCASSPPYDPEAGELFFGEGSRLTVL.